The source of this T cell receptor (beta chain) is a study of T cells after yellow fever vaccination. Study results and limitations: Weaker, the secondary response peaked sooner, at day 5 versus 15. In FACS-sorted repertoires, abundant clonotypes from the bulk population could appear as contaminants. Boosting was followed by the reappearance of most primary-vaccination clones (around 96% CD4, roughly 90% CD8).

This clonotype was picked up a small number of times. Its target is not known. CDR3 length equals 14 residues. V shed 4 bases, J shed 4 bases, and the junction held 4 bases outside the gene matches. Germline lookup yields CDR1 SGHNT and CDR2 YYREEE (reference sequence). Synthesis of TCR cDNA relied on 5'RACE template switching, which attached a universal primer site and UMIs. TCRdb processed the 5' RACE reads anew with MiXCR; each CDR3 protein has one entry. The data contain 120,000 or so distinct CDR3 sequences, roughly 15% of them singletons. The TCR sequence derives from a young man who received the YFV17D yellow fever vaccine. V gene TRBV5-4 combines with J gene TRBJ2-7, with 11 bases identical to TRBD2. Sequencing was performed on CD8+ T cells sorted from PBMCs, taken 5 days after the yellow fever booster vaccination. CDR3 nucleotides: TGTGCCAGCAGCACGACTAGCGGGGCGTACGAGCAGTACTTC. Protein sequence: CASSTTSGAYEQYF.